This passage covers 24 T cell receptor beta chains from one sample sequenced in a study of cytomegalovirus exposure and HLA in healthy donors (dated by TCRdb to about 2017). The library was produced with the immunoSEQ multiplex PCR assay. For the multiplex PCR, a mixture combining 60 forward primers for TCR Vbeta segments and 13 reverse primers for TCR Jbeta segments was used. TCRdb's version of the immuneACCESS table is confined to in-frame rearrangements and falls short of the full clone set. An unresolved V gene accounts for under half of the shortfall where checked; the remainder is of unknown origin. For this sample the table gives about 180,000 clones, of which 80% to 85% were detected only once. Clones ranked in the top ten supply 0.38% of the sample. The material sequenced was PBMCs. These receptors all come from a boy between 2 and 15 years old in good health and CMV-seronegative.

The chain joins TRBV25-1 to TRBJ2-2, with TRBD2 matching 7 bases. J was trimmed by 5 bases and V by 3 bases; bases with no gene match: 3. Germline V gene data show CDR1 as MGHDK and CDR2 as SYGVNS. The CDR3 length is 14 residues. CDR3 region: CASSDRGGTGELFF. CDR3 coding DNA: TGTGCCAGCAGTGATCGGGGAGGGACCGGGGAGCTGTTTTTT.

V usage is TRBV5-1 and J usage is TRBJ1-2; TRBD1 agrees at 8 bases. Germline loops: CDR1 SGHRS, CDR2 YFSETQ. Trimming at V came to 2 bases and at J to 5 bases, leaving 5 bases not matched to a gene. There are 14 residues in the CDR3. CDR3: CASSFGTGLYGYTF. DNA for the CDR3: TGCGCCAGCAGCTTCGGGACAGGTTTATATGGCTACACCTTC.

The rearrangement uses TRBV4-1 and TRBJ1-2; D is unclear. Germline CDR1 and CDR2: MGHRA and YSYEKL. Trimming took 0 bases from V and 0 from J, leaving 14 bases between them. This CDR3 comprises 17 residues. The CDR3 loop is CASSQERMWGANYGYTF. DNA for the CDR3: TGCGCCAGCAGCCAAGAAAGGATGTGGGGAGCTAACTATGGCTACACCTTC.

As regards this clone: One junction end disagrees with the germline gene, perhaps due to a read error. This chain links TRBV5-1 with TRBJ2-7; TRBD1 aligns across 12 bases. Germline-derived CDR1 and CDR2 are SGHRS and YFSETQ. The CDR3 runs to 14 residues. Written as DNA, the CDR3 is TGCGCCAGCGGCTTGGGACAGGGGGCGCCCGAGCAGTACTTC. It encodes CASGLGQGAPEQYF.

The V and J genes are TRBV4-1 and TRBJ1-1; TRBD1 is a possible D gene (5 bases). The V end was cut by 4 bases, the J end by 4 bases, with 10 bases between. Germline CDR1 and CDR2: MGHRA and YSYEKL. The CDR3 extends over 13 amino acids. CDR3 DNA sequence: TGCGCCAGCAGCCCCCTGGGGCTCACTGAAGCTTTCTTT. This gives the protein CASSPLGLTEAFF.

The gene calls are TRBV27 and TRBJ1-1; 7 bases map to TRBD1. The CDR3 consists of 14 residues. CDR1 is MNHEY and CDR2 is SMNVEV in the germline V gene (reference sequence). Germline trimming cut 5 bases from V and 5 bases from J; bases unmatched to any gene: 8. CDR3 bases: TGTGCCAGCAGTCCTACAGGGGAGGCTACTGAAGCTTTCTTT. Amino acid sequence: CASSPTGEATEAFF.

This rearrangement joins TRBV19 to TRBJ1-5, with 7 nucleotides matching TRBD1. The V segment lost 2 bases and the J segment 5 bases; nucleotides outside the gene matches: 9. In germline, CDR1 is LNHDA, CDR2 SQIVND (reference sequence). The CDR3 sequence is 16 residues long. The CDR3 reads CASSIRVETGYQPQHF. The DNA for the CDR3 is TGTGCCAGTAGTATACGGGTGGAGACAGGGTATCAGCCCCAGCATTTT.

The V gene is TRBV5-4, the J gene TRBJ1-4; D gene ambiguous. V was clipped by 0 bases and J by 4 bases, with 7 bases between them. The CDR3 contains 14 residues. Germline V gene sequence: CDR1 SGHNT, CDR2 YYREEE (reference sequence). CDR3 residues: CASSLAGNNEKLFF. CDR3 DNA sequence: TGTGCCAGCAGCTTGGCAGGAAATAATGAAAAACTGTTTTTT.

The CDR3 here is CASSLVASGRGTDTQYF. The CDR3 DNA reads TGCGCCAGCAGCTTGGTGGCTAGCGGGAGGGGCACAGATACGCAGTATTTT. V is TRBV5-1 and J is TRBJ2-3; 12 bases match TRBD2. The trim removed 0 bases at V and 1 base at J, leaving 3 bases unmatched. Germline CDR1 and CDR2: SGHRS and YFSETQ. The CDR3 sequence is 17 residues long.

CDR3 DNA: TGTGCCAGCAGTCTACCACGGACAGGGGGTACCGAGCAGTACTTC. It is translated as CASSLPRTGGTEQYF. V gene TRBV25-1 combines with J gene TRBJ2-5; 10 nucleotides agree with TRBD1. With the DNA end fitting TRBJ2-7 better, the J assignment may be wrong. There are 15 residues in the CDR3. Per the germline V gene, CDR1 is MGHDK and CDR2 is SYGVNS.

J is TRBJ2-7 and V is TRBV10-1; no definite D call. CDR1 is WNHNN, CDR2 SYGVQD, per germline (reference sequence). V gave up 3 bases and J gave up 5 bases, with 8 bases separating them. The CDR3 covers 12 residues. The CDR3 DNA reads as TGCGCCAGCAGTGATCTCGGAGACGAGCAGTACTTC. Translating gives CASSDLGDEQYF.

The chain joins TRBV28 to TRBJ1-1; D is uncertain. Trimming cost V 6 bases and J 3 bases, with 20 bases left between them. Germline CDR1 is MDHEN and CDR2 is SYDVKM. The CDR3 runs 16 residues. The CDR3 region has the DNA TGTGCCAGCAGCCCAAGCTCAGACACGCTGTACACTGAAGCTTTCTTT. It encodes CASSPSSDTLYTEAFF. The full variable domain, its missing parts supplied by reference TRBV28 and TRBJ1-1, is DVKVTQSSRYLVKRTGEKVFLECVQDMDHENMFWYRQDPGLGLRLIYFSYDVKMKEKGDIPEGYSVSREKKERFSLILESASTNQTSMYLCASSPSSDTLYTEAFFGQGTRLTVV.

This chain links TRBV6-6 with TRBJ1-4, with D unclear. This CDR3 is built from 15 residues. From germline, CDR1 is MNHNY and CDR2 SVGAGI (reference sequence). Trimming pared 1 base from V and 0 bases from J, leaving 6 bases between. The CDR3 reads CASSYLGATNEKLFF. The CDR3 DNA follows: TGTGCCAGCAGTTACTTGGGCGCAACTAATGAAAAACTGTTTTTT.

V gene TRBV9 combines with J gene TRBJ2-3; 13 nucleotides match TRBD2. Germline assignment: CDR1 SGDLS and CDR2 YYNGEE. This CDR3 contains 18 residues. The trim removed 0 bases at V and 3 bases at J, leaving 7 bases unmatched. CDR3: CASSVELAGGLRTDTQYF. DNA for the CDR3: TGTGCCAGCAGCGTAGAACTAGCGGGAGGGCTACGGACAGATACGCAGTATTTT.

The chain recombines TRBV10-3 with TRBJ2-1; 14 bases fit TRBD2. Germline CDR1 is ENHRY and CDR2 is SYGVKD. Trimming took 5 bases from V and 10 from J; bases not matched to a gene: 7. The CDR3 sequence is 15 residues long. The DNA of the CDR3 is TGTGCCATCAGTAACGGGACTAGCGGGAGTTGGGAGCAGTTCTTC. It codes for CAISNGTSGSWEQFF.

This chain joins TRBV19 and TRBJ2-3; tentative D call: TRBD1 (6 bases). CDR1 is LNHDA, CDR2 SQIVND, per germline (reference sequence). Deletions cut 7 bases from V and 3 bases from J, with 14 bases between. The CDR3 loop spans 14 amino acids. CDR3 sequence (DNA): TGTGCCAGTACCGACCCTGGGACAACAGATACGCAGTATTTT. Amino acids: CASTDPGTTDTQYF. Full variable domain (remainder filled in from reference TRBV19 and TRBJ2-3): DGGITQSPKYLFRKEGQNVTLSCEQNLNHDAMYWYRQDPGQGLRLIYYSQIVNDFQKGDIAEGYSVSREKKESFPLTVTSAQKNPTAFYLCASTDPGTTDTQYFGPGTRLTVL.

This clone was seen just once. The chain couples TRBV5-4 to TRBJ1-4; 9 nucleotides line up with TRBD1. With V trimmed by 0 bases and J by 10 bases, 4 bases remained unmatched. The germline CDR1 and CDR2 sequences are SGHNT and YYREEE (reference sequence). The CDR3 length is 14 residues. Written as DNA, the CDR3 is TGTGCCAGCAGCTTGGGACAGGGGGGAGTAAAACTGTTTTTT. It encodes CASSLGQGGVKLFF.

J is TRBJ2-7 and V is TRBV5-5, with TRBD2 identical over 12 bases. CDR3 length: 15 amino acids. Germline V gene sequence: CDR1 SGHKS, CDR2 YYEKEE (reference sequence). The V and J ends lost 6 bases and 4 bases, in that order; junction bases with no gene match: 8. The CDR3: CASTQTTSGSYEQYF. DNA of the CDR3: TGTGCCAGCACCCAGACGACTAGCGGGAGTTACGAGCAGTACTTC.

In its sample, this clone was seen once. The V gene is TRBV15, the J gene TRBJ2-7; possibly TRBD1 for D (7 bases). There are 15 residues in the CDR3. Germline V gene sequence: CDR1 LNHNV, CDR2 YYDKDF (reference sequence). V gave up 0 bases and J gave up 6 bases, with 15 bases separating them. CDR3 coding DNA: TGTGCCACCAGCAGAGAGGCCGGGCAGGGGGGCGAGCAGTACTTC. Protein product: CATSREAGQGGEQYF.

The chain carries TRBV9 and TRBJ2-7; D uncertain. Deletions cut 0 bases from V and 4 bases from J, with 17 bases between. The germline CDR1 and CDR2 sequences are SGDLS and YYNGEE. The CDR3 length is 16 residues. Written as DNA, the CDR3 is TGTGCCAGCAGCGTAGGAGGAGTCCAAGAAGCGTACGAGCAGTACTTC. Translated: CASSVGGVQEAYEQYF.

This clone was seen a single time. The chain links TRBV6-5 to TRBJ2-5, with a weak D call TRBD1 (5 bases). Near its end, the DNA agrees better with TRBJ2-7, so the J call may be wrong. CDR1 and CDR2 from the germline V gene are MNHEY and SVGAGI. The CDR3 contains 14 residues. The CDR3 loop is CASSPRTSSYEQYF. Here the CDR3 DNA reads TGTGCCAGCAGTCCGCGGACAAGTTCCTACGAGCAGTACTTC.

This clone appeared once. The V call is TRBV6-5, the J call TRBJ2-7, with D perhaps TRBD1 (8 bases). V dropped 6 bases and J dropped 4 bases, with 19 bases sitting between them. The CDR3 runs 15 residues. Per the germline V gene, CDR1 is MNHEY and CDR2 is SVGAGI. The DNA for the CDR3 is TGTGCCAGCAGATGGACAGGGAGGGGGAGGTACGAGCAGTACTTC. Its protein product is CASRWTGRGRYEQYF.

This clone was observed a single time. CDR3 coding DNA: TGTGCCAGCACCGGCCCTTGGCTAGCGACAGAAGAGACCCAGTACTTC. Encoded protein: CASTGPWLATEETQYF. V usage is TRBV27 and J usage is TRBJ2-5; D possibly corresponds to TRBD2 (6 bases). Deletions cut 7 bases from V and 3 bases from J, with 21 bases between. The germline gives CDR1 MNHEY, CDR2 SMNVEV (reference sequence). The CDR3 is 16 amino acids.

The chain is built from TRBV7-9 and TRBJ2-1; 11 bases line up with TRBD2. The germline V gene has CDR1 SEHNR and CDR2 FQNEAQ (reference sequence). Unmatched junction bases numbered 10, after V lost 5 bases and J lost 10 bases. CDR3 length equals 15 residues. The CDR3 DNA follows: TGTGCCAGCAGCACATACATGACTAGCGGGGAAGAGCAGTTCTTC. It is translated as CASSTYMTSGEEQFF. Looking up the rest from reference TRBV7-9 and TRBJ2-1 gives the full variable domain: DTGVSQNPRHKITKRGQNVTFRCDPISEHNRLYWYRQTLGQGPEFLTYFQNEAQLEKSRLLSDRFSAERPKGSFSTLEIQRTEQGDSAMYLCASSTYMTSGEEQFFGPGTRLTVL.